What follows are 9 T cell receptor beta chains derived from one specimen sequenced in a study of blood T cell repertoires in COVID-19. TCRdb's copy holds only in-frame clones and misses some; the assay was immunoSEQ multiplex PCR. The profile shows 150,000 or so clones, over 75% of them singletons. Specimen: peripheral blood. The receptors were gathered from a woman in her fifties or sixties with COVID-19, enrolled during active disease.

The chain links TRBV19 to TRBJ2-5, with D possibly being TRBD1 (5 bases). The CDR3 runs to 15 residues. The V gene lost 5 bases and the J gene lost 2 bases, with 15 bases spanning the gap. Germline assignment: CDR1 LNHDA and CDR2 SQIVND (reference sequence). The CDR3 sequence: CASSSLTGAQETQYF. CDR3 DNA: TGTGCCAGTAGTTCCCTAACAGGAGCGCAAGAGACCCAGTACTTC.

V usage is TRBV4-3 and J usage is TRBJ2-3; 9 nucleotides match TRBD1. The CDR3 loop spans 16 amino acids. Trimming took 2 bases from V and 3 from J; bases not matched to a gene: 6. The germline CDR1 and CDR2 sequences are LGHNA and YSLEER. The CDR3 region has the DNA TGCGCCAGCAGCCAAAATCCGGGACAGGGAACAGATACGCAGTATTTT. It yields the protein CASSQNPGQGTDTQYF.

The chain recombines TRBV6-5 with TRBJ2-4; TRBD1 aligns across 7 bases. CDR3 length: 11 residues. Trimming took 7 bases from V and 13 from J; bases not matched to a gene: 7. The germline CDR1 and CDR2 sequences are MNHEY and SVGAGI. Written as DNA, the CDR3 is TGTGCCAGCACAGCAGGGGACAGACAGTACTTC. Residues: CASTAGDRQYF.

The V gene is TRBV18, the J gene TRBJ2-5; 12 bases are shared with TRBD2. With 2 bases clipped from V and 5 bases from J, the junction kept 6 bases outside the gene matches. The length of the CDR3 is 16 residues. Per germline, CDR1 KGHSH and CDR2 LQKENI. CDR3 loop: CASSPNLAGGPETQYF. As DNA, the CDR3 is TGTGCCAGCTCACCAAACCTAGCGGGGGGGCCGGAGACCCAGTACTTC.

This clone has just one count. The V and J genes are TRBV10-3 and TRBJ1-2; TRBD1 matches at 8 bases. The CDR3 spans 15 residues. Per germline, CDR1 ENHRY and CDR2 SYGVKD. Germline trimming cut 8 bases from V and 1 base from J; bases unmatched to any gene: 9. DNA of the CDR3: TGTGCCATCGGTCGCGGACAGGGATTTAACTATGGCTACACCTTC. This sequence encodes CAIGRGQGFNYGYTF.

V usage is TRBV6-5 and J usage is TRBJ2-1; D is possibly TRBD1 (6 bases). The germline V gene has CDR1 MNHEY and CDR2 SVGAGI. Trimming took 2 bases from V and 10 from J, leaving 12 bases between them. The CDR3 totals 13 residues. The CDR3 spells CASSYGPGQEQFF. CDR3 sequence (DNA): TGTGCCAGCAGTTACGGGCCCGGACAGGAGCAGTTCTTC.

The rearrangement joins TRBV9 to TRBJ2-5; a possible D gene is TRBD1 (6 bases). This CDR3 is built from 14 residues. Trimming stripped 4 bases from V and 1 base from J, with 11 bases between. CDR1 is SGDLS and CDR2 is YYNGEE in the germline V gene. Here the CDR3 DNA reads TGTGCCAGCAGCAAGAGGGGGACCCAAGAGACCCAGTACTTC. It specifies CASSKRGTQETQYF.

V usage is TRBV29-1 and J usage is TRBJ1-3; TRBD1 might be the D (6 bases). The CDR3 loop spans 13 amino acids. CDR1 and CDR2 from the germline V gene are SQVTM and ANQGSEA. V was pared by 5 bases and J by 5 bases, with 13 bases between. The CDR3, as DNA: TGCAGCGTTAAACAGGGTGGAAGAAACACCATATATTTT. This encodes CSVKQGGRNTIYF.

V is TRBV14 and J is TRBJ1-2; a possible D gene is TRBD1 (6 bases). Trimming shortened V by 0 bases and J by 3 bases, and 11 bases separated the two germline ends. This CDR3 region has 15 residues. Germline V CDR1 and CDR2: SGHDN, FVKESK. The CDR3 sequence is CASSQDPTGDYGYTF. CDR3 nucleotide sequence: TGTGCCAGCAGCCAAGATCCGACAGGTGACTATGGCTACACCTTC. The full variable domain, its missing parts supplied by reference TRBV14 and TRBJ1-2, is EAGVTQFPSHSVIEKGQTVTLRCDPISGHDNLYWYRRVMGKEIKFLLHFVKESKQDESGMPNNRFLAERTGGTYSTLKVQPAELEDSGVYFCASSQDPTGDYGYTFGSGTRLTVV.